A single T cell receptor (beta chain) is shown here with its context. The clone's antigen remains unknown. Base quality data are lacking; no much larger clone is found one base away. The time point label of this sample denotes: cycle 4 day 1 (C4D1), after 6 weeks of nivolumab. All trial patients had relapsed after autologous stem cell transplantation, with cohorts A, B and C differing in prior brentuximab vedotin exposure. The trial cohort included fewer than 60 patients with relapsed/refractory classical Hodgkin lymphoma, and each patient had a best overall response of complete response, partial response or progressive disease. Trial patients were treated with single-agent nivolumab in the multi-cohort phase II CheckMate 205 trial. An independent review committee assessed best overall response using the 2007 International Working Group response criteria. Trial PBMCs were obtained immediately prior to nivolumab initiation (C1D1) and on therapy at cycle 2 day 1 and cycle 4 day 1. Peripheral blood was collected in 8 mL Vacutainer Cell Preparation Tubes, from which PBMCs were isolated by centrifugation and then cryopreserved.

The sample originates from a study of PD-1 blockade in classical Hodgkin lymphoma (TCRdb year 2020). In terms of the full investigation: Nivolumab dosing was 3 mg/kg intravenously every 2 weeks, continuing until either disease progression or unacceptable toxicity. The study used TCR beta sequencing and CyTOF to define a peripheral blood immune signature of response to PD-1 blockade in classical Hodgkin lymphoma. General conclusions and limits of the study: A significant rise by C4D1 was seen in CD4+ but not CD8+ TCR diversity (p=0.0027 vs p=0.16), with the rise being most apparent in complete responders (p=0.02). Diversity was lower in patients who began nivolumab less than 1 year after ASCT, so these patients were left out of later analyses to avoid confounding by immune reconstitution. Trial patients with a complete response had baseline diversity similar to that of newly diagnosed patients, while partial responders and progressors had significantly lower diversity. Baseline TCR diversity was reported to be lower in newly diagnosed patients than in healthy donors, and even lower in relapsed/refractory patients. Only a single clinical trial cohort was studied, and what caused the repertoire differences, possibly disease activity or prior therapy, remained undefined.

Genomic DNA was isolated using the Qiagen DNeasy kit from unsorted PBMCs as well as from negatively selected CD4+ and CD8+ fractions. TCR beta CDR3 regions were subjected to amplification by immunoSEQ multiplex PCR with primers that anneal to V and J segments. A synthetic immune receptor repertoire was used to minimize amplification bias, and remaining bias was computationally removed after sequencing. For the original study's pipeline: Repertoire diversity was quantified as the Shannon entropy index using custom Python scripts. Unsorted, CD4+ and CD8+ repertoires were analyzed separately, except for combined analyses in which CD4+ and CD8+ sequences were merged in silico. A clone was considered expanded if an increase in frequency of at least 2-fold after treatment relative to C1D1 was found, and a pseudocount of 0.5 was applied to clones undetected at baseline. Singleton clones were defined as clones with 0 or 1 copy at C1D1, and non-singleton clones were defined as clones with 2 or more copies. Clones expanded in unsorted samples were annotated as CD4+, CD8+ or unknown by matching protein sequences in sorted samples from the same patient. Wilcoxon tests were applied to paired samples to test diversity changes from C1D1 to C4D1. Sourced from immuneACCESS, this table was stored by TCRdb with only in-frame sequences that have V and J called. A share of the clones is absent; for the studies checked, an unresolved V gene accounts for under half, and the remainder has no known explanation. V and J calls and clone size are those listed in that table; D and trimming were worked out from the DNA. The sample profile shows some 90,000 clones; approximately 86% of them were found once. The ten largest clones represent over 15% of the sample.

The CDR3 spans 13 residues, from the cysteine through the phenylalanine. The kept DNA is CDR3 alone, 39 bases in frame from the first base. Sequences MDHEN (CDR1) and SYDVKM (CDR2) are obtained from the germline V gene. V is clipped by 6 bases and J by 5 bases, and the sequence between their germline boundaries is 13 bases long. The source is a human donor with classical Hodgkin lymphoma. The chain couples TRBV28 to TRBJ1-1, and possibly TRBD1, on 6 matching bases. The specimen was peripheral blood mononuclear cells (PBMCs), collected before the fourth cycle of nivolumab. CDR3 reads: CASRAGVETEAFF. The DNA reads as follows: TGTGCCAGCAGGGCAGGGGTGGAAACTGAAGCTTTCTTT. The full variable domain, completed from the reference TRBV28 and TRBJ1-1 proteins outside the CDR3, reads DVKVTQSSRYLVKRTGEKVFLECVQDMDHENMFWYRQDPGLGLRLIYFSYDVKMKEKGDIPEGYSVSREKKERFSLILESASTNQTSMYLCASRAGVETEAFFGQGTRLTVV.